This record covers a single TCR beta chain. Its antigen is still unknown. This sample stems from a study of shared clonotypes between healthy human individuals. After removal of 7 bases from V and 6 bases from J, the junction contained 6 bases not matched to a gene. The V gene's germline CDR1 is SEHNR and CDR2 FQNEAQ (reference sequence). The CDR3 spans 12 residues. The healthy adult donors were HIV-negative and reported no recent acute infections or vaccinations. Using immunoSEQ multiplex PCR, the repertoire was profiled, and TCRdb retains in-frame clones only, with some absent. The data show 1 million to 1.3 million clones, around 78% seen once. Points from the study as a whole: Four donors had about 5.1% of their naive CD4 clonotypes in common. Non-shared clonotypes displayed generation probabilities falling below those of clonotypes present in all four donors.

The source of this sequence is a man aged 18 to 29 in good health. Some clones in this sample may be carry-over from other donors' samples. The sequenced sample was memory CD4+ T cells from PBMCs. Subset described: CD45RA-negative fraction. The chain employs TRBV7-9 and TRBJ2-7; 7 bases match TRBD1. CDR3: CASNRDSPEQYF. CDR3 DNA: TGTGCCAGCAACCGGGACAGTCCCGAGCAGTACTTC. Drawing the rest from reference TRBV7-9 and TRBJ2-7, the complete variable domain is DTGVSQNPRHKITKRGQNVTFRCDPISEHNRLYWYRQTLGQGPEFLTYFQNEAQLEKSRLLSDRFSAERPKGSFSTLEIQRTEQGDSAMYLCASNRDSPEQYFGPGTRLTVT.